This entry lists 26 T cell receptor beta chains sequenced from one sample in a study of blood T cell repertoires in COVID-19. Sequencing was performed with immunoSEQ multiplex PCR; in TCRdb, only in-frame clones are kept and a portion is missing. Of tens of thousands of clones in the sample, roughly 74% were seen once. The sequenced sample was peripheral blood. Every receptor here comes from an older man with COVID-19, enrolled during active disease.

The gene calls are TRBV19 and TRBJ1-2; D is perhaps TRBD1 (6 bases). Germline CDR1 and CDR2: LNHDA and SQIVND (reference sequence). V was cut by 8 bases and J by 8 bases, with 15 bases left in between. The CDR3 sequence is 12 residues long. The CDR3 region is CASRDRGGGYTF. The CDR3 DNA reads TGTGCCAGTCGGGACCGAGGGGGAGGCTACACCTTC.

The chain combines TRBV5-4 with TRBJ2-2, with a possible D match to TRBD2 (5 bases). Germline V gives CDR1 SGHNT, CDR2 YYREEE (reference sequence). Trimming stripped 0 bases from V and 5 bases from J, with 14 bases between. The length of the CDR3 is 16 residues. The CDR3 DNA reads as TGTGCCAGCAGCTTGGGAATATCGGGAATGACCGGGGAGCTGTTTTTT. Protein: CASSLGISGMTGELFF.

This sequence joins TRBV15 and TRBJ1-5; no firm D call. CDR1 and CDR2 from the germline V gene are LNHNV and YYDKDF (reference sequence). The CDR3 consists of 12 residues. V was pared by 2 bases and J by 5 bases, with 4 bases between. The CDR3 nucleotides read TGTGCCACCAGCAGACAGGATCAGCCCCAGCATTTT. The encoded protein is CATSRQDQPQHF.

The gene calls are TRBV15 and TRBJ1-4, with D uncertain. The germline V and J ends were trimmed by 3 bases and 4 bases, with 3 bases remaining between them. This CDR3 spans 12 amino acids. Germline CDR1 reads LNHNV; CDR2 reads YYDKDF (reference sequence). The DNA for the CDR3 is TGTGCCACCAGCAGTAATAATGAAAAACTGTTTTTT. It is translated as CATSSNNEKLFF.

The gene calls are TRBV11-3 and TRBJ2-7, with 10 bases aligning to TRBD1. Germline V lookup: CDR1 SGHNT, CDR2 YENEEA. V shed 4 bases, J shed 3 bases, and the junction held 9 bases outside the gene matches. This CDR3 spans 16 amino acids. The CDR3 sequence: CASSSELGTGVYEQYF. The DNA of the CDR3 is TGTGCCAGCAGCTCGGAACTAGGGACAGGGGTCTACGAGCAGTACTTC.

This rearrangement joins TRBV29-1 to TRBJ2-1; D is uncertain. Germline loops: CDR1 SQVTM, CDR2 ANQGSEA. The CDR3 is 14 residues long. V lost 4 bases and J 0 bases, leaving 10 bases between the germline ends. This CDR3 is CSVAKESSYNEQFF. CDR3 nucleotide sequence: TGCAGCGTTGCAAAGGAGAGCTCCTACAATGAGCAGTTCTTC.

The chain is built from TRBV7-9 and TRBJ2-2; D gene unclear. The CDR3 sequence is 14 residues long. Germline-derived CDR1 and CDR2 are SEHNR and FQNEAQ (reference sequence). The V end was cut by 3 bases, the J end by 7 bases, with 12 bases between. CDR3 nucleotides: TGTGCCAGCAGCTTCAATAGCTTCGGCGGGGAGCTGTTTTTT. As protein: CASSFNSFGGELFF.

J is TRBJ2-7 and V is TRBV6-2 or TRBV6-3, with 8 bases matching TRBD1. The CDR3 has 15 residues. Trimming removed 2 bases from V and 3 bases from J; junction bases left unmatched: 6. Per the germline V gene, CDR1 is MNHEY and CDR2 is SVGEGT. The CDR3 DNA follows: TGTGCCAGCAGTTACAAAGGAACAGGGGGCTACGAGCAGTACTTC. It translates to CASSYKGTGGYEQYF.

In its sample, this clone is large (0.1 to 1%). This chain's CDR3 is CAWSWTSGYNEQFF. In nucleotides, the CDR3 is TGTGCCTGGAGTTGGACTAGCGGTTACAATGAGCAGTTCTTC. The rearrangement joins TRBV30 to TRBJ2-1, with TRBD2 matching over 10 bases. CDR3 length equals 14 residues. Germline assignment: CDR1 GTSNPN and CDR2 SVGIG (reference sequence). V trimming: 2 bases; J trimming: 4 bases; junction bases outside the gene matches: 2. The variable domain in full, completed from reference TRBV30 and TRBJ2-1, reads SQTIHQWPATLVQPVGSPLSLECTVEGTSNPNLYWYRQAAGRGLQLLFYSVGIGQISSEVPQNLSASRPQDRQFILSSKKLLLSDSGFYLCAWSWTSGYNEQFFGPGTRLTVL.

The chain couples TRBV30 to TRBJ1-1; weak D call: TRBD1 (5 bases). V was clipped by 3 bases and J by 5 bases, with 10 bases between them. Per the germline V gene, CDR1 is GTSNPN and CDR2 is SVGIG (reference sequence). The CDR3 extends over 12 amino acids. The CDR3 here is CAWRRGSTEAFF. CDR3 DNA sequence: TGTGCCTGGAGACGGGGGTCGACTGAAGCTTTCTTT.

The V gene is TRBV28, the J gene TRBJ2-1; TRBD2 agrees at 16 bases. Germline values: CDR1 MDHEN, CDR2 SYDVKM. The CDR3 extends over 20 amino acids. J gave up 8 bases and V 7 bases, and 20 bases lay outside the gene matches. DNA of the CDR3: TGTGCCAGCAAAGGACAGATACCGGGACTAGCGGGAGGGCCTGTAGATGAGCAGTTCTTC. Translating gives CASKGQIPGLAGGPVDEQFF.

The chain recombines TRBV3-1 (or the pseudogene TRBV3-2) with TRBJ1-2; 8 nucleotides line up with TRBD1. The CDR3 loop spans 15 amino acids. CDR1 is LGHDT, CDR2 YNNKEL, per germline (reference sequence). The V gene end was trimmed by 0 bases and the J gene end by 7 bases; junction bases not matched to a gene: 7. The CDR3 spells CASSQDVQGAGGYTF. The CDR3 DNA sequence: TGTGCCAGCAGCCAAGATGTGCAGGGGGCTGGTGGCTACACCTTC.

The chain combines TRBV4-1 with TRBJ2-7; possibly TRBD1 for D (6 bases). Trimming shortened V by 2 bases and J by 3 bases, and 20 bases separated the two germline ends. Germline V gives CDR1 MGHRA, CDR2 YSYEKL. The CDR3 length is 17 residues. Written as DNA, the CDR3 is TGCGCCAGCAGCCAAAGGTTTCCTGCAGGGGTAAGCTACGAGCAGTACTTC. The encoded protein is CASSQRFPAGVSYEQYF.

The chain employs TRBV11-1 and TRBJ1-1; no clear D. The V and J ends lost 5 bases and 0 bases respectively, with 7 bases between them. The CDR3 runs to 13 residues. The germline V gene has CDR1 SGHAT and CDR2 FQDESV (reference sequence). The CDR3 loop is CASSPIMNTEAFF. The CDR3 region has the DNA TGTGCCAGCAGCCCCATCATGAACACTGAAGCTTTCTTT.

The genes are TRBV7-9 and TRBJ1-1; D is uncertain. CDR1 is SEHNR and CDR2 is FQNEAQ in the germline V gene (reference sequence). This CDR3 is 14 amino acids long. The V gene lost 4 bases and the J gene lost 2 bases, with 11 bases spanning the gap. This chain's CDR3 is CASSSTTVNTEAFF. The CDR3 nucleotides read TGTGCCAGCAGCTCGACTACAGTTAACACTGAAGCTTTCTTT.

This clone was recorded a few times. The CDR3 protein is CASTLNRPGSGNTIYF. CDR3 nucleotides: TGTGCCAGCACCCTGAATCGCCCAGGCTCTGGAAACACCATATATTTT. The rearrangement links TRBV2 to TRBJ1-3; D remains unclear. V dropped 7 bases and J dropped 0 bases, with 16 bases sitting between them. The CDR3 is made up of 16 amino acids. Germline lookup yields CDR1 SNHLY and CDR2 FYNNEI.

The V gene is TRBV7-2, the J gene TRBJ1-3; tentative D call: TRBD1 (6 bases). CDR1 is SGHTA and CDR2 is FQGNSA in the germline V gene. Trimming pared 5 bases from V and 3 bases from J, leaving 17 bases between. The CDR3 sequence is 16 residues long. The CDR3 bases are TGTGCCAGCAGCGCAGACAGGCGACTCGTTGGAAACACCATATATTTT. Residues: CASSADRRLVGNTIYF.

This clone showed up just a few times. This sequence joins TRBV6-5 and TRBJ2-7; a possible D gene is TRBD1 (6 bases). This CDR3 has 14 amino acids. V dropped 4 bases and J dropped 2 bases, with 12 bases sitting between them. CDR1 is MNHEY and CDR2 is SVGAGI in the germline V gene. CDR3 coding DNA: TGTGCCAGCAGTTCAAACAGGGATCCCTACGAGCAGTACTTC. Translating gives CASSSNRDPYEQYF.

This chain joins TRBV18 and TRBJ2-6; 7 positions agree with TRBD2. The CDR3 length is 17 residues. Per the germline V gene, CDR1 is KGHSH and CDR2 is LQKENI. Trimming at V came to 6 bases and at J to 1 base, leaving 9 bases not matched to a gene. This CDR3 reads CASSPSGGASGANVLTF. CDR3 coding DNA: TGTGCCAGCTCCCCTAGCGGCGGTGCGTCTGGGGCCAACGTCCTGACTTTC.

The chain joins TRBV6-5 to TRBJ1-2; 7 bases line up with TRBD1. J gave up 7 bases and V 7 bases, and 3 bases lay outside the gene matches. The CDR3 is 11 amino acids. Germline CDR1 reads MNHEY; CDR2 reads SVGAGI. CDR3: CASTTGVGYTF. For the CDR3, the DNA is TGTGCCAGCACAACAGGGGTTGGCTACACCTTC.

This clone is a singleton in its sample. The chain recombines TRBV4-2 with TRBJ1-2, with D hard to call. V shed 0 bases and J shed 4 bases, with 12 bases lying between them. Germline assignment: CDR1 LGHNA and CDR2 YNFKEQ. The CDR3 totals 15 residues. CDR3 sequence: CASSQDRSDVYGYTF. In DNA, the CDR3 is TGTGCCAGCAGCCAAGATCGGAGTGACGTCTATGGCTACACCTTC.

The CDR3 bases are TGTGCCAGCAGTTTCACGGGGGACTCCTACGAGCAGTACTTC. It is translated as CASSFTGDSYEQYF. The chain links TRBV27 to TRBJ2-7; maybe TRBD2 (6 bases). The V and J ends lost 3 bases and 0 bases respectively, with 9 bases between them. This CDR3 comprises 14 residues. The V gene's germline CDR1 is MNHEY and CDR2 SMNVEV (reference sequence).

This clone was observed a single time. V usage is TRBV28 and J usage is TRBJ2-1; 9 bases are a match to TRBD1. Per the germline V gene, CDR1 is MDHEN and CDR2 is SYDVKM. This CDR3 is 20 amino acids long. V was pared by 1 base and J by 4 bases, with 17 bases of the junction left unmatched. CDR3 DNA: TGTGCCAGCAGTTTATCCCCCGCAGAAAGACAGGGGGGCCTATACAATGAGCAGTTCTTC. Translating it yields CASSLSPAERQGGLYNEQFF.

The gene calls are TRBV14 and TRBJ1-1; 7 nucleotides match TRBD1. CDR3 length: 14 residues. Germline CDR1 reads SGHDN; CDR2 reads FVKESK. V lost 3 bases, J lost 4 bases, and 5 bases stayed unmatched. CDR3 region: CASSHYRGGTEAFF. CDR3 DNA sequence: TGTGCCAGCAGCCACTACAGGGGAGGCACTGAAGCTTTCTTT.

The rearrangement links TRBV7-6 to TRBJ2-7; D is perhaps TRBD1 (6 bases). The V gene lost 1 base and the J gene lost 5 bases, with 9 bases spanning the gap. CDR1 is SGHVS and CDR2 is FNYEAQ in the germline V gene. CDR3 length equals 13 residues. CDR3 DNA: TGTGCCAGCAGCTTAGGACAGGTTAACGAGCAGTACTTC. Amino acid sequence: CASSLGQVNEQYF.

V gene TRBV4-2 combines with J gene TRBJ1-3; TRBD1 agrees at 9 bases. V shed 4 bases and J 4 bases; nucleotides not matched to a gene: 8. Germline V lookup: CDR1 LGHNA, CDR2 YNFKEQ. The CDR3 length is 16 residues. This CDR3 is CASSLGTGREGNTIYF. The CDR3 DNA sequence: TGTGCCAGCAGCCTTGGGACAGGGCGAGAAGGAAACACCATATATTTT.